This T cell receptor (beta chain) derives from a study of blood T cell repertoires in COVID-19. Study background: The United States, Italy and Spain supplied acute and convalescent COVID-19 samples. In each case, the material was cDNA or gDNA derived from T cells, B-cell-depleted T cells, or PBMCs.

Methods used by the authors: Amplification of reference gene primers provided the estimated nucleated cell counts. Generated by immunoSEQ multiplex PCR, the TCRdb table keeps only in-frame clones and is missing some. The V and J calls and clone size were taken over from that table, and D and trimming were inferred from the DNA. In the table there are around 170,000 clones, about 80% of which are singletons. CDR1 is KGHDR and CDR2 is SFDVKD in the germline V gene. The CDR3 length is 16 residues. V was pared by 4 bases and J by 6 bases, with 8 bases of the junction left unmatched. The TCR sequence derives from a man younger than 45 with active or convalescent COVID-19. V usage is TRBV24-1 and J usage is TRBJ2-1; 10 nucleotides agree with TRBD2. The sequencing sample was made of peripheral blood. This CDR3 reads CATSEPSGGALNEQFF. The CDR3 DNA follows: TGTGCCACCAGTGAACCAAGCGGGGGGGCACTCAATGAGCAGTTCTTC.